The 20 T cell receptor beta chains presented below share a single source sample, sequenced in a study of T cells in localized non-small cell lung cancer. Some clones are missing from TCRdb's copy, which holds only in-frame ones; the method was immunoSEQ multiplex PCR. The sample lists 25,000 to 30,000 clones; around 92% were seen once. The sample was peripheral blood mononuclear cells, taken before any cancer treatment. The receptors were sampled from a woman between 40 and 69 years old with stage III lung adenocarcinoma.

The gene calls are TRBV19 and TRBJ2-5; D is unclear. CDR3 length: 13 residues. Germline V gives CDR1 LNHDA, CDR2 SQIVND (reference sequence). Trimming left V 5 bases short and J 1 base short, with 8 bases between. The CDR3 coding sequence is TGTGCCAGTAGTGGGCCAGTCCAAGAGACCCAGTACTTC. Amino acid sequence: CASSGPVQETQYF.

The V gene is TRBV7-8, the J gene TRBJ1-1; D remains unclear. Germline V gene lookup returns CDR1 SGHVS and CDR2 FQNEAQ. Trimming left V 4 bases short and J 5 bases short, with 20 bases between. The CDR3 has 16 amino acids. This CDR3 reads CASSSPGSSRGTEAFF. CDR3 sequence (DNA): TGTGCCAGCAGCTCCCCGGGATCCAGCCGGGGAACTGAAGCTTTCTTT.

This chain links TRBV9 with TRBJ2-1; tentative D call: TRBD1 (6 bases). Germline CDR1 reads SGDLS; CDR2 reads YYNGEE. Trimming left V 4 bases short and J 8 bases short, with 10 bases between. This CDR3 comprises 12 residues. CDR3 loop: CASSLGGDEQFF. For the CDR3, the DNA is TGTGCCAGCAGCTTAGGGGGAGATGAGCAGTTCTTC.

The chain joins TRBV21-1 to TRBJ1-2. TRBV21-1 counts as a pseudogene. The CDR3 has 17 amino acids. CDR3 DNA: TGTGCCAGCAGCAAAGCGGCGCCGGGGGCGGGTAACTATGGCTACACCTTC. It encodes CASSKAAPGAGNYGYTF.

This chain uses TRBV6-1 with TRBJ1-5; tentatively, D is TRBD1 (6 bases). CDR1 MNHNS and CDR2 SASEGT come from the germline V gene. V was shortened by 0 bases and J by 2 bases, with 8 bases between the two germline ends. The CDR3 consists of 15 residues. The CDR3: CASSEARGRNQPQHF. CDR3 coding DNA: TGTGCCAGCAGTGAAGCCCGGGGGCGCAATCAGCCCCAGCATTTT.

The rearrangement links TRBV28 to TRBJ1-1; D not resolved. Germline assignment: CDR1 MDHEN and CDR2 SYDVKM. CDR3 length equals 14 residues. V dropped 6 bases and J dropped 1 base, with 12 bases sitting between them. This CDR3 is CASRHPTRNTEAFF. DNA of the CDR3: TGTGCCAGCAGACACCCGACGAGGAACACTGAAGCTTTCTTT.

The rearrangement links TRBV28 to TRBJ2-7; 7 nucleotides match TRBD1. Germline V lookup: CDR1 MDHEN, CDR2 SYDVKM. Unmatched junction bases numbered 5, after V lost 7 bases and J lost 2 bases. CDR3 size: 13 residues. The CDR3 sequence: CASNQGQPYEQYF. The DNA of the CDR3 is TGTGCCAGCAATCAGGGACAGCCCTACGAGCAGTACTTC.

Only one count was recorded for this clone. V is TRBV6-1 and J is TRBJ2-3, with a tentative D call TRBD1 (6 bases). The CDR3 is 14 residues long. Trimming removed 6 bases at V and 0 bases at J, with 10 bases between. Per the germline V gene, CDR1 is MNHNS and CDR2 is SASEGT. The CDR3: CASRGTLSTDTQYF. CDR3 coding DNA: TGTGCCAGCAGGGGGACACTCAGCACAGATACGCAGTATTTT.

The V gene is TRBV5-1, the J gene TRBJ1-1; tentatively, D is TRBD1 (5 bases). V was pared by 0 bases and J by 4 bases, with 16 bases between. This CDR3 contains 16 residues. From germline, CDR1 is SGHRS and CDR2 YFSETQ. The DNA for the CDR3 is TGCGCCAGCAGCTTGGCAAGGACTCGGGGGTTCACTGAAGCTTTCTTT. Translated: CASSLARTRGFTEAFF.

The chain employs TRBV27 and TRBJ2-7; tentative D call: TRBD1 (5 bases). With 6 bases removed from V and 0 bases from J, the gap between germline ends came to 9 bases. Germline CDR1 MNHEY, CDR2 SMNVEV (reference sequence). The CDR3 spans 13 residues. The CDR3 loop is CASRTASSYEQYF. CDR3 in DNA: TGTGCCAGCAGGACAGCTAGCTCCTACGAGCAGTACTTC.

The V gene is TRBV2, the J gene TRBJ2-3; 11 nucleotides line up with TRBD2. The CDR3 consists of 16 residues. The V segment lost 2 bases and the J segment 4 bases; nucleotides outside the gene matches: 5. Looked up from germline, CDR1 is SNHLY and CDR2 is FYNNEI. DNA of the CDR3: TGTGCCAGCAGTGAAAGGGCTAGCGGGAGGCCAGATACGCAGTATTTT. Its translation is CASSERASGRPDTQYF.

The chain couples TRBV7-8 to TRBJ2-7; the D is unclear. Germline V lookup: CDR1 SGHVS, CDR2 FQNEAQ. The CDR3 sequence is 14 residues long. The V end was cut by 5 bases, the J end by 1 base, with 12 bases between. CDR3 DNA sequence: TGTGCCAGCAGCCCCCGCCTGGGGTCCTACGAGCAGTACTTC. Residues: CASSPRLGSYEQYF.

This sequence joins TRBV5-4 and TRBJ2-1; TRBD2 matches at 9 bases. V was clipped by 4 bases and J by 3 bases; unmatched bases: 5. This CDR3 has 15 amino acids. In germline, CDR1 is SGHNT, CDR2 YYREEE (reference sequence). CDR3 bases: TGTGCCAGCAGCGTTAGCGGGGGAGTCTACAATGAGCAGTTCTTC. Translation: CASSVSGGVYNEQFF.

The chain is built from TRBV7-9 and TRBJ2-5; 10 bases are shared with TRBD1. The CDR3 covers 14 residues. Germline V CDR1 and CDR2: SEHNR, FQNEAQ (reference sequence). V shed 5 bases, J shed 1 base, and the junction held 1 base outside the gene matches. CDR3: CASSRDRGQETQYF. In DNA form, the CDR3 reads TGTGCCAGCAGCCGGGACAGGGGCCAAGAGACCCAGTACTTC.

This chain joins TRBV28 and TRBJ1-2; D perhaps matches TRBD1 (6 bases). CDR1 MDHEN and CDR2 SYDVKM come from the germline V gene. This CDR3 has 16 amino acids. The ends were cut back, 5 bases at V and 4 bases at J, with 20 bases in the middle. As DNA, the CDR3 is TGTGCCAGCAGTAGAACCGGGACATTGGATGTCTATGGCTACACCTTC. Its translation is CASSRTGTLDVYGYTF.

This rearrangement joins TRBV28 to TRBJ2-2, with 12 positions matching TRBD1. The germline gives CDR1 MDHEN, CDR2 SYDVKM. This CDR3 has 16 residues. Germline trimming cut 8 bases from V and 5 bases from J; bases unmatched to any gene: 9. The CDR3 loop reads CASLLPGQGATGELFF. The CDR3 DNA sequence: TGTGCCAGCCTTTTACCGGGACAGGGGGCTACCGGGGAGCTGTTTTTT. Variable domain in full (rest from reference TRBV28 and TRBJ2-2): DVKVTQSSRYLVKRTGEKVFLECVQDMDHENMFWYRQDPGLGLRLIYFSYDVKMKEKGDIPEGYSVSREKKERFSLILESASTNQTSMYLCASLLPGQGATGELFFGEGSRLTVL.

The chain joins TRBV2 to TRBJ1-2; the D is unclear. Trimming took off 4 bases at V and 2 bases at J, with 11 bases between the two ends. The germline V gene has CDR1 SNHLY and CDR2 FYNNEI. The CDR3 totals 14 residues. CDR3 residues: CASSANQENYGYTF. The CDR3 DNA sequence: TGTGCCAGCAGTGCCAACCAGGAAAACTATGGCTACACCTTC.

The CDR3 spells CASSLRWGGLAATYEQYF. The CDR3, as DNA: TGTGCCAGCAGTTTAAGATGGGGAGGACTAGCGGCAACCTACGAGCAGTACTTC. The chain uses TRBV27 and TRBJ2-7, with TRBD2 matching over 10 bases. The CDR3 consists of 18 residues. Germline loops: CDR1 MNHEY, CDR2 SMNVEV (reference sequence). The V segment lost 2 bases and the J segment 2 bases; nucleotides outside the gene matches: 12.

In regard to this clone: Compared with germline, one end of the junction differs, possibly owing to a read error. The chain joins TRBV11-2 to TRBJ1-2; 9 positions match TRBD1. CDR1 and CDR2 (germline): SGHAT, FQNNGV. The CDR3 is 13 amino acids. CDR3 loop: CASSLDQGDREAF. The DNA for the CDR3 is TGTGCCAGCAGCTTAGATCAAGGGGACAGGGAAGCCTTC. The whole variable domain, remainder taken from reference TRBV11-2 and TRBJ1-2, is EAGVAQSPRYKIIEKRQSVAFWCNPISGHATLYWYQQILGQGPKLLIQFQNNGVVDDSQLPKDRFSAERLKGVDSTLKIQPAKLEDSAVYLCASSLDQGDREAFGSGTRLTVV.

This clone occurred once. The chain links TRBV6-5 to TRBJ1-2; D possibly corresponds to TRBD1 (5 bases). The germline CDR1 and CDR2 sequences are MNHEY and SVGAGI. The V end lost 0 bases, the J end lost 6 bases, and 8 bases lay between the germline ends. The length of the CDR3 is 13 residues. The chain's CDR3 is CASSYSMGDGYTF. The CDR3 DNA sequence: TGTGCCAGCAGTTACTCGATGGGGGATGGCTACACCTTC.